The 3 T cell receptor beta chains listed next were all sequenced from one sample in a study of cytotoxic CD8 clonotypes in ibrutinib-treated CLL. TCRdb keeps only in-frame clones here, not all; method: immunoSEQ multiplex PCR. This sample has around 250,000 clones, with around three quarters found just once. The material sequenced was PBMCs, taken after 24 months of ibrutinib treatment. The receptors come from a human donor with chronic lymphocytic leukemia.

As to this clone: The same CDR3 can be traced to other DNA sequences in this sample. The chain employs TRBV9 and TRBJ1-5; maybe TRBD1 (6 bases). Trimming shortened V by 0 bases and J by 1 base, and 8 bases separated the two germline ends. CDR3 length equals 15 residues. Germline V lookup: CDR1 SGDLS, CDR2 YYNGEE. The CDR3 DNA follows: TGTGCCAGCAGCGTAGAGGGGGGAAGCAATCAGCCCCAGCATTTT. Protein: CASSVEGGSNQPQHF.

This clone showed up just a few times. This sample includes further DNA sequences coding for the same CDR3. CDR3 sequence (DNA): TGCGCCAGCAGCTTGGGGGACGAATACAATGAGCAGTTCTTC. Its translation: CASSLGDEYNEQFF. The V gene is TRBV5-1, the J gene TRBJ2-1; the D call may be TRBD1 or TRBD2 (5 bases each). This CDR3 contains 14 residues. Per germline, CDR1 SGHRS and CDR2 YFSETQ. V dropped 0 bases and J dropped 4 bases, with 8 bases sitting between them.

The rearrangement joins TRBV2 to TRBJ2-3; 10 bases map to TRBD1. J lost 1 base, V lost 5 bases, and 6 bases had no gene match. From germline, CDR1 is SNHLY and CDR2 FYNNEI. The CDR3 runs to 16 residues. DNA for the CDR3: TGTGCCAGCAGTTGGGACAGGGGAAGGGGCACAGATACGCAGTATTTT. Translating it yields CASSWDRGRGTDTQYF.